These T cell receptor beta chains were read from a single sample in a study of blood T cell repertoires in COVID-19. Clones were read by immunoSEQ multiplex PCR, and TCRdb kept only the in-frame ones, dropping some. The data hold some 37,000 clones, with around 90% observed a single time. The specimen sequenced was peripheral blood. Receptors originate from a woman aged 65 to 85 with acute or convalescent COVID-19. Each CDR3 is given with its conserved first and last residue. The D gene is left open where the match is weak. Clone size is given for some rows only: seen once, a few or many times, or a class if the clone is expanded.

d_call: -
j_call: TRBJ1-5
clone_size: medium-sized
v_call: TRBV6-1
cdr3_aa: CASSEAGGNQPQHF
cdr3_nt: TGTGCCAGCAGTGAAGCTGGAGGGAATCAGCCCCAGCATTTT

d_call: -
j_call: TRBJ2-3
clone_size: -
v_call: TRBV5-1
cdr3_aa: CASSVQGPDTQYF
cdr3_nt: TGCGCCAGCAGCGTACAGGGACCAGATACGCAGTATTTT

d_call: -
j_call: TRBJ1-6
clone_size: -
v_call: TRBV9
cdr3_aa: CASSVDPGFPLHF
cdr3_nt: TGTGCCAGCAGCGTAGACCCAGGGTTCCCCCTCCACTTT

d_call: -
j_call: TRBJ2-3
clone_size: -
v_call: TRBV5-1
cdr3_aa: CASSLLLGTDTQYF
cdr3_nt: TGCGCCAGCAGCTTGTTACTGGGCACGGATACGCAGTATTTT

d_call: TRBD1
j_call: TRBJ1-2
clone_size: -
v_call: TRBV5-4
cdr3_aa: CASSGAGDRGRHGYTF
cdr3_nt: TGTGCCAGCAGCGGGGCGGGGGACAGGGGGAGGCATGGCTACACCTTC

d_call: -
j_call: TRBJ1-1
clone_size: -
v_call: TRBV9
cdr3_aa: CASSARQSQTEAFF
cdr3_nt: TGTGCCAGCAGCGCACGACAATCACAAACTGAAGCTTTCTTT

d_call: TRBD1
j_call: TRBJ1-4
clone_size: -
v_call: TRBV27
cdr3_aa: CASSFYRGPTNEKLFF
cdr3_nt: TGTGCCAGCAGTTTTTACAGGGGGCCGACTAATGAAAAACTGTTTTTT

d_call: -
j_call: TRBJ1-2
clone_size: -
v_call: TRBV24-1
cdr3_aa: CATSDAAARGYTF
cdr3_nt: TGTGCCACCAGTGATGCCGCGGCGCGTGGCTACACCTTC

d_call: TRBD2
j_call: TRBJ2-4
clone_size: -
v_call: TRBV19
cdr3_aa: CASTGGRAVGIQYF
cdr3_nt: TGTGCCAGTACGGGCGGGAGGGCCGTTGGCATTCAGTACTTC

d_call: -
j_call: TRBJ1-4
clone_size: few
v_call: TRBV28
cdr3_aa: CASSDPRGSNYEKLFF
cdr3_nt: TGTGCCAGCAGCGACCCCCGGGGGTCGAATTATGAAAAACTGTTTTTT

d_call: -
j_call: TRBJ2-4
clone_size: once
v_call: TRBV15
cdr3_aa: CATSRDPGENIQYF
cdr3_nt: TGTGCCACCAGCAGAGATCCAGGGGAGAACATTCAGTACTTC

d_call: -
j_call: TRBJ2-1
clone_size: -
v_call: TRBV4-3
cdr3_aa: CASSQDSFGSSYNEQFF
cdr3_nt: TGCGCCAGCAGCCAAGATTCATTCGGGAGCTCCTACAATGAGCAGTTCTTC

d_call: -
j_call: TRBJ2-1
clone_size: medium-sized
v_call: TRBV7-8
cdr3_aa: CASSLRSRTRDNEQFF
cdr3_nt: TGTGCCAGCAGCCTCCGGTCGAGGACAAGGGACAATGAGCAGTTCTTC

d_call: -
j_call: TRBJ2-1
clone_size: few
v_call: TRBV6-2/TRBV6-3
cdr3_aa: CASSSGYNEQFF
cdr3_nt: TGTGCCAGCAGTTCAGGATACAATGAGCAGTTCTTC

d_call: -
j_call: TRBJ1-2
clone_size: once
v_call: TRBV9
cdr3_aa: CASSVTGGGAYGYTF
cdr3_nt: TGTGCCAGCAGCGTCACGGGGGGCGGTGCCTATGGCTACACCTTC

d_call: TRBD2
j_call: TRBJ2-2
clone_size: -
v_call: TRBV4-3
cdr3_aa: CASSQDLAGVTGELFF
cdr3_nt: TGCGCCAGCAGCCAAGATTTAGCGGGAGTAACCGGGGAGCTGTTTTTT

d_call: TRBD1
j_call: TRBJ1-2
clone_size: -
v_call: TRBV7-2
cdr3_aa: CASSSWVGDRVGYTF
cdr3_nt: TGTGCCAGCAGCTCCTGGGTGGGAGACAGGGTCGGCTACACCTTC

d_call: TRBD2
j_call: TRBJ2-3
clone_size: -
v_call: TRBV15
cdr3_aa: CATSSGETSGGRDTQYF
cdr3_nt: TGTGCCACCAGCAGCGGTGAAACTAGCGGCGGGCGAGATACGCAGTATTTT

d_call: TRBD2
j_call: TRBJ2-3
clone_size: -
v_call: TRBV18
cdr3_aa: CASSLASGRTDTQYF
cdr3_nt: TGTGCCAGCTCACTGGCTAGCGGTCGCACAGATACGCAGTATTTT

d_call: -
j_call: TRBJ2-1
clone_size: -
v_call: TRBV7-2
cdr3_aa: CASSFGHQNNEQFF
cdr3_nt: TGTGCCAGCAGCTTTGGACACCAAAACAATGAGCAGTTCTTC

d_call: TRBD2
j_call: TRBJ2-3
clone_size: -
v_call: TRBV5-1
cdr3_aa: CASSSRTRSDTQYF
cdr3_nt: TGCGCCAGCAGCTCTAGGACTAGGTCAGATACGCAGTATTTT

d_call: -
j_call: TRBJ2-2
clone_size: few
v_call: TRBV30
cdr3_aa: CAWSSLFTGELFF
cdr3_nt: TGTGCCTGGAGTTCCCTGTTCACCGGGGAGCTGTTTTTT

d_call: TRBD1
j_call: TRBJ1-2
clone_size: -
v_call: TRBV11-2
cdr3_aa: CASSSGTGASYGYTF
cdr3_nt: TGTGCCAGCAGCTCCGGGACAGGGGCCAGCTATGGCTACACCTTC

d_call: -
j_call: TRBJ1-1
clone_size: -
v_call: TRBV7-6
cdr3_aa: CASSLAPAGRRDTEAFF
cdr3_nt: TGTGCCAGCAGCTTAGCGCCGGCAGGGCGCCGGGACACTGAAGCTTTCTTT

d_call: -
j_call: TRBJ2-2
clone_size: -
v_call: TRBV6-5
cdr3_aa: CASRDSNTGELFF
cdr3_nt: TGTGCCAGCCGGGACTCCAACACCGGGGAGCTGTTTTTT

d_call: -
j_call: TRBJ1-1
clone_size: -
v_call: TRBV20-1
cdr3_aa: CSASPGGQDTEAFF
cdr3_nt: TGCAGTGCTAGTCCCGGGGGTCAGGACACTGAAGCTTTCTTT

d_call: TRBD1
j_call: TRBJ2-1
clone_size: -
v_call: TRBV10-1
cdr3_aa: CASSESQGARNEQFF
cdr3_nt: TGCGCCAGCAGTGAGTCTCAGGGGGCGCGGAATGAGCAGTTCTTC

d_call: -
j_call: TRBJ2-1
clone_size: -
v_call: TRBV7-3
cdr3_aa: CASSLTGTDSSEQFF
cdr3_nt: TGTGCCAGCAGCTTAACCGGGACTGACTCTAGTGAGCAGTTCTTC

d_call: -
j_call: TRBJ1-1
clone_size: once
v_call: TRBV6-5
cdr3_aa: CASNPGMNTEAFF
cdr3_nt: TGTGCCAGCAACCCGGGGATGAACACTGAAGCTTTCTTT

d_call: TRBD1
j_call: TRBJ2-1
clone_size: -
v_call: TRBV7-2
cdr3_aa: CASSPQTGEGYEQFF
cdr3_nt: TGTGCCAGCAGCCCTCAGACAGGGGAAGGCTATGAGCAGTTCTTC

d_call: TRBD1
j_call: TRBJ1-2
clone_size: -
v_call: TRBV19
cdr3_aa: CASSTRDRGQHNYGYTF
cdr3_nt: TGTGCCAGTAGTACCCGGGACAGGGGACAGCATAACTATGGCTACACCTTC

d_call: TRBD2
j_call: TRBJ2-2
clone_size: once
v_call: TRBV9
cdr3_aa: CASSVEAGSGELFF
cdr3_nt: TGTGCCAGCAGCGTAGAAGCGGGGTCCGGGGAGCTGTTTTTT

d_call: TRBD1
j_call: TRBJ1-3
clone_size: -
v_call: TRBV6-5
cdr3_aa: CASRDRERNTIYF
cdr3_nt: TGTGCCAGCCGGGACAGGGAACGAAACACCATATATTTT

d_call: TRBD2
j_call: TRBJ2-5
clone_size: -
v_call: TRBV3-1/TRBV3-2
cdr3_aa: CASSRSGGTFQTQYF
cdr3_nt: TGTGCCAGCAGCCGTAGCGGGGGGACCTTCCAGACCCAGTACTTC

d_call: TRBD1
j_call: TRBJ1-4
clone_size: -
v_call: TRBV28
cdr3_aa: CASSLWTGEAKLFF
cdr3_nt: TGTGCCAGCAGTTTATGGACAGGGGAAGCAAAACTGTTTTTT

d_call: TRBD2
j_call: TRBJ2-4
clone_size: -
v_call: TRBV30
cdr3_aa: CAWSRPSGSRNIQYF
cdr3_nt: TGTGCCTGGAGTCGGCCTAGCGGGAGCAGAAACATTCAGTACTTC

d_call: TRBD2
j_call: TRBJ2-2
clone_size: -
v_call: TRBV11-2
cdr3_aa: CASSVNPGGGTGELFF
cdr3_nt: TGTGCCAGCAGCGTAAACCCGGGGGGAGGGACCGGGGAGCTGTTTTTT

d_call: -
j_call: TRBJ2-2
clone_size: once
v_call: TRBV7-9
cdr3_aa: CASSIDTTGELFF
cdr3_nt: TGTGCCAGCAGCATCGACACCACCGGGGAGCTGTTTTTT

d_call: -
j_call: TRBJ2-3
clone_size: once
v_call: TRBV14
cdr3_aa: CASRPQGTSTDTQYF
cdr3_nt: TGTGCCAGCAGGCCACAGGGCACTAGCACAGATACGCAGTATTTT

d_call: -
j_call: TRBJ1-2
clone_size: -
v_call: TRBV7-2
cdr3_aa: CASSPWRGPYGYTF
cdr3_nt: TGTGCCAGCAGCCCCTGGCGGGGGCCCTATGGCTACACCTTC

d_call: TRBD1
j_call: TRBJ1-2
clone_size: -
v_call: TRBV28
cdr3_aa: CASSLWDRNNYGYTF
cdr3_nt: TGTGCCAGCAGTTTATGGGACAGGAATAACTATGGCTACACCTTC

d_call: TRBD1
j_call: TRBJ1-2
clone_size: -
v_call: TRBV3-1/TRBV3-2
cdr3_aa: CASSQTDRTNYGYTF
cdr3_nt: TGTGCCAGCAGCCAGACGGACAGGACTAACTATGGCTACACCTTC

d_call: -
j_call: TRBJ1-1
clone_size: -
v_call: TRBV3-1/TRBV3-2
cdr3_aa: CASSQGSGTEAFF
cdr3_nt: TGTGCCAGCAGCCAAGGTTCGGGAACTGAAGCTTTCTTT

d_call: TRBD1
j_call: TRBJ2-2
clone_size: -
v_call: TRBV6-2/TRBV6-3
cdr3_aa: CASSYSSAGGEADTGELFF
cdr3_nt: TGTGCCAGCAGTTACTCGAGTGCAGGGGGCGAGGCTGACACCGGGGAGCTGTTTTTT

d_call: TRBD2
j_call: TRBJ2-3
clone_size: -
v_call: TRBV11-2
cdr3_aa: CASSLAWGGDADTQYF
cdr3_nt: TGTGCCAGCAGCTTAGCATGGGGGGGGGATGCAGATACGCAGTATTTT

d_call: TRBD2
j_call: TRBJ2-1
clone_size: -
v_call: TRBV19
cdr3_aa: CASGVIAGGPYNEQFF
cdr3_nt: TGTGCCAGTGGAGTGATAGCGGGAGGACCCTACAATGAGCAGTTCTTC

d_call: -
j_call: TRBJ1-2
clone_size: -
v_call: TRBV7-2
cdr3_aa: CASSLAGVGGYTF
cdr3_nt: TGTGCCAGCAGCTTAGCCGGGGTTGGCGGCTACACCTTC

d_call: -
j_call: TRBJ1-1
clone_size: few
v_call: TRBV5-1
cdr3_aa: CASSLVGNRGTEAFF
cdr3_nt: TGCGCCAGCAGCTTGGTCGGGAATAGAGGGACTGAAGCTTTCTTT

d_call: -
j_call: TRBJ1-3
clone_size: -
v_call: TRBV9
cdr3_aa: CASSVASSGNTIYF
cdr3_nt: TGTGCCAGCAGCGTAGCCAGCTCTGGAAACACCATATATTTT

d_call: TRBD1
j_call: TRBJ1-3
clone_size: -
v_call: TRBV3-1/TRBV3-2
cdr3_aa: CASSPGGYTIYF
cdr3_nt: TGTGCCAGCAGTCCAGGGGGCTACACCATATATTTT